This TCR beta chain was obtained from a study of metastatic and nonmetastatic thyroid tumors. Study-wide background: Both malignant and benign thyroid patients supplied peripheral blood and tumor or nodule tissue samples, across which the repertoires of these patients were then compared. General study findings and limits: Malignant thyroid tumors reportedly had TCR beta diversity that was significantly higher than in benign nodules, in blood and tumor.

TCRdb reassembled clones from the PCR reads with MiXCR. The sample has nearly 25,000 clones; roughly 24% are singletons. This clone turned up a few times. Its antigen is still unknown. No patient received treatment before thyroid surgery. Looked up from germline, CDR1 is MNHGY and CDR2 is SAAAGT. The CDR3 totals 11 residues. The receptor's source is a male donor with papillary thyroid cancer or a benign thyroid nodule (not recorded which). Some clones in this sample may be carry-over from other donors' samples. Sequencing input: blood. The V gene is TRBV6-8, the J gene TRBJ2-7; D is unresolved. The CDR3 protein is CVSSRIYEQYF. The CDR3 bases are TGTGTCAGTTCACGCATCTACGAGCAGTACTTC.